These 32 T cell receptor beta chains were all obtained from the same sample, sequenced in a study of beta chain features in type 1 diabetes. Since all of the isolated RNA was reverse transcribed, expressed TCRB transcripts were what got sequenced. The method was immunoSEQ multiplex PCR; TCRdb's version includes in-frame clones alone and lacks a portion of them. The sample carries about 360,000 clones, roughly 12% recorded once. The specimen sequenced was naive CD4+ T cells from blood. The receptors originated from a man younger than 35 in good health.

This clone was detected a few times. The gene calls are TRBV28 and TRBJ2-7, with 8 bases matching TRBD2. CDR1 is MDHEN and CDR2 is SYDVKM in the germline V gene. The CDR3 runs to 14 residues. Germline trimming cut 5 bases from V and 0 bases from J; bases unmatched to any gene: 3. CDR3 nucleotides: TGTGCCAGCAGTAGCGGGGGATACTCCTACGAGCAGTACTTC. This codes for CASSSGGYSYEQYF.

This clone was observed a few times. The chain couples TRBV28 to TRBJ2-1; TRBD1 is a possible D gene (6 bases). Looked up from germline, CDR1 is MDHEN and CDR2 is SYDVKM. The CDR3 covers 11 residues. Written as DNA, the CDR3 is TGTGGTGTGGGACACTACAATGAGCAGTTCTTC. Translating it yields CGVGHYNEQFF.

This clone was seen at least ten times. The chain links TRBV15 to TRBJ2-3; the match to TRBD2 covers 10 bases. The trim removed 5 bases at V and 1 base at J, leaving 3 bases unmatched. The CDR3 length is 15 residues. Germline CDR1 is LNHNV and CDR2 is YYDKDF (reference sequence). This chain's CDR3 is CATSRTSGRTDTQYF. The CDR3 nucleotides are TGTGCCACCAGCCGGACTAGCGGACGCACAGATACGCAGTATTTT.

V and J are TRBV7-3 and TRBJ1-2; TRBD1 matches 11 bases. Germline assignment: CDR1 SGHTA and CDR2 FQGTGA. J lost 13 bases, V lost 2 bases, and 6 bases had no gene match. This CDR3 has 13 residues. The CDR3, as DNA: TGTGCCAGCAGCTTACGGACAGGGGGCCATCGCACCTTC. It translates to CASSLRTGGHRTF. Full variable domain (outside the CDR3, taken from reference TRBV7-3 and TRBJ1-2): GAGVSQTPSNKVTEKGKYVELRCDPISGHTALYWYRQSLGQGPEFLIYFQGTGAADDSGLPNDRFFAVRPEGSVSTLKIQRTERGDSAVYLCASSLRTGGHRTFGSGTRLTVV.

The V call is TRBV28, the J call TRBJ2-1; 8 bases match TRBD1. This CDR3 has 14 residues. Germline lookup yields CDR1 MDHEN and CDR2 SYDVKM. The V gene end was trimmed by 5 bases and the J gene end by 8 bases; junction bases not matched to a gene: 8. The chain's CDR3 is CASSPGQVLDEQFF. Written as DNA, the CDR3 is TGTGCCAGCAGTCCGGGACAGGTGCTGGATGAGCAGTTCTTC.

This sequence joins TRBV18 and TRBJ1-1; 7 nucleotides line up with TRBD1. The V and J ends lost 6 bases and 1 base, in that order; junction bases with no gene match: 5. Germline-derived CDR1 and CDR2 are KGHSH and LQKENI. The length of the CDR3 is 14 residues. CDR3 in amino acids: CASSRDSGNTEAFF. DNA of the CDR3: TGTGCCAGCTCGAGGGACAGTGGGAACACTGAAGCTTTCTTT.

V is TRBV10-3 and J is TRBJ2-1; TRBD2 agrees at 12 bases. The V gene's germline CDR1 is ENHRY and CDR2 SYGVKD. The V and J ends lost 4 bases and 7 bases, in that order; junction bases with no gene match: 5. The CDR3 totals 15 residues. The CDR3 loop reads CAISATSGRVNEQFF. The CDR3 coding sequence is TGTGCCATCAGTGCGACTAGCGGGAGAGTTAATGAGCAGTTCTTC.

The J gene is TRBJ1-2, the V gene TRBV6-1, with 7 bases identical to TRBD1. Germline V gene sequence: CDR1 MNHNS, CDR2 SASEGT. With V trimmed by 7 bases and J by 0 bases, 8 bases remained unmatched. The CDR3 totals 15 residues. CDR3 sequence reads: CASTLGQTANYGYTF. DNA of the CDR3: TGTGCCAGCACCCTGGGACAGACAGCTAACTATGGCTACACCTTC.

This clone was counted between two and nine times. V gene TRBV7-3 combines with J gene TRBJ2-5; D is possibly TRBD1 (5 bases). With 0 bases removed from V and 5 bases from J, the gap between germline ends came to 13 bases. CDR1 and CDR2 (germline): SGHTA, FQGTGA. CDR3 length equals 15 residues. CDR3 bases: TGTGCCAGCAGCTTAACCGGCAGGGTAGGGGAGACCCAGTACTTC. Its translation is CASSLTGRVGETQYF.

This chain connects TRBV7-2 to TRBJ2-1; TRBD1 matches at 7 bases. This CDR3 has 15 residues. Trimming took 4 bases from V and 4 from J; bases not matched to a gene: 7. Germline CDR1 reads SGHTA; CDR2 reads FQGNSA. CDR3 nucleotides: TGTGCCAGCAGCTATCAGGGGGATCTGTACAATGAGCAGTTCTTC. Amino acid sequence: CASSYQGDLYNEQFF.

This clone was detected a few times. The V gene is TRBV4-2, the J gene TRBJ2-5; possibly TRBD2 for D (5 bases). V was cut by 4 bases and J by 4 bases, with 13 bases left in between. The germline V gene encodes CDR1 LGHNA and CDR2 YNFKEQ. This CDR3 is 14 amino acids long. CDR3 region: CASSPPLASETQYF. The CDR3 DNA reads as TGTGCCAGCAGCCCCCCGCTAGCCTCAGAGACCCAGTACTTC.

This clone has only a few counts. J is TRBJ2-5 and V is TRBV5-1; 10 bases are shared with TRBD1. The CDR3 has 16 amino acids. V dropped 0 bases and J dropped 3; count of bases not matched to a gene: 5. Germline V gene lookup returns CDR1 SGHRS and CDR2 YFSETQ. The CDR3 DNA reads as TGCGCCAGCAGCTTGGAGACAGGGGGCAACGAAGAGACCCAGTACTTC. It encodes CASSLETGGNEETQYF.

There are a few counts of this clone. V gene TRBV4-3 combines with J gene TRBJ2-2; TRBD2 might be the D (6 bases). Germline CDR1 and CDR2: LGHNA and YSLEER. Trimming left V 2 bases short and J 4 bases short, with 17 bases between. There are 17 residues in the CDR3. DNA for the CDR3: TGCGCCAGCAGCCAATTGGAGGGGCGAAGTAGCACCGGGGAGCTGTTTTTT. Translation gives CASSQLEGRSSTGELFF.

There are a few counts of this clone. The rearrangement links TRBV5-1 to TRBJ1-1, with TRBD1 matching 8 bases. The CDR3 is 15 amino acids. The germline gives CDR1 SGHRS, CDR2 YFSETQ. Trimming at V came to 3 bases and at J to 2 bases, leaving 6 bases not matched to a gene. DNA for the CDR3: TGCGCCAGCAGCTGGTCGGGACAGGTCAACACTGAAGCTTTCTTT. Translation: CASSWSGQVNTEAFF.

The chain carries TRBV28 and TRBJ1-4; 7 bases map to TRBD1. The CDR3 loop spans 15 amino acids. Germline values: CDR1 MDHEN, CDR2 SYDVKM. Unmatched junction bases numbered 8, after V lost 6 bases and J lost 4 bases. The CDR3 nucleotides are TGTGCCAGCAGAACACCGGGACAGATTAATGAAAAACTGTTTTTT. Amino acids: CASRTPGQINEKLFF.

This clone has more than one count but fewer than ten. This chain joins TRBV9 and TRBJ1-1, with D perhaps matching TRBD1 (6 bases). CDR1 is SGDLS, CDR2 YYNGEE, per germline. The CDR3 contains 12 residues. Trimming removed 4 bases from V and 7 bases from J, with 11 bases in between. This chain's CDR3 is CASSSQGIEAFF. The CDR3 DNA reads TGTGCCAGCAGCTCACAGGGAATTGAAGCTTTCTTT.

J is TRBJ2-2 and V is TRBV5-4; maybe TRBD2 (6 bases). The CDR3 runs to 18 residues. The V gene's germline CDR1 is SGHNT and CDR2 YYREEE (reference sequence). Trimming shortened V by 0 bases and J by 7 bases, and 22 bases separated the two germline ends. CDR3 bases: TGTGCCAGCAGCTTGGGCCTCGGGGGTGAAGGCCCGGGCGGGGAGCTGTTTTTT. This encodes CASSLGLGGEGPGGELFF.

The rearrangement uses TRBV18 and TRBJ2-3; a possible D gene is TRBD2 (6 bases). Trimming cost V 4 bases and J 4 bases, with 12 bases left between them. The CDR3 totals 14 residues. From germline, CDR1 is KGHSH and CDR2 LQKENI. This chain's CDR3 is CASSRAGEADTQYF. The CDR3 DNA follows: TGTGCCAGCTCACGAGCGGGTGAGGCAGATACGCAGTATTTT.

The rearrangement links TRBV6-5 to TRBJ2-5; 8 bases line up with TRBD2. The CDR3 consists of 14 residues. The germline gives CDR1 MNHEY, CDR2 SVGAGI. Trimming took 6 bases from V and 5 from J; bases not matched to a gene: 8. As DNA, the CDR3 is TGTGCCAGCAGCAACGGGGGGGCGCGCGAGACCCAGTACTTC. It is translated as CASSNGGARETQYF.

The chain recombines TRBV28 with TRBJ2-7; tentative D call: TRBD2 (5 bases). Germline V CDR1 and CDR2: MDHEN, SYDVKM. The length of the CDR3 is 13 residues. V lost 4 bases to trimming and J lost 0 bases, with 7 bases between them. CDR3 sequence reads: CASSSRGSYEQYF. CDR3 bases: TGTGCCAGCAGTTCCCGGGGCTCCTACGAGCAGTACTTC.

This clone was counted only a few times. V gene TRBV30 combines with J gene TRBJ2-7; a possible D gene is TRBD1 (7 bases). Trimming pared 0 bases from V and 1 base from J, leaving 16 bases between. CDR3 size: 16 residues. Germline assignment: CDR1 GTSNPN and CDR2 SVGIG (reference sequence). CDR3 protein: CAWSVLFRGESYEQYF. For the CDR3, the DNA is TGTGCCTGGAGTGTACTTTTCAGGGGGGAGTCCTACGAGCAGTACTTC. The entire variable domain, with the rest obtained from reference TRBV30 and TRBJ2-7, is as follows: SQTIHQWPATLVQPVGSPLSLECTVEGTSNPNLYWYRQAAGRGLQLLFYSVGIGQISSEVPQNLSASRPQDRQFILSSKKLLLSDSGFYLCAWSVLFRGESYEQYFGPGTRLTVT.

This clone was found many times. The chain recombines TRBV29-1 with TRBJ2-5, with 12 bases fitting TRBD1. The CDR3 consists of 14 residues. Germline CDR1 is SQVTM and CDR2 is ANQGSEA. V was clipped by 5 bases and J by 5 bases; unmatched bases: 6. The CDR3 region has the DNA TGCAGCGTTACCGGGACAGGGGGCGGTGAGACCCAGTACTTC. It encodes CSVTGTGGGETQYF.

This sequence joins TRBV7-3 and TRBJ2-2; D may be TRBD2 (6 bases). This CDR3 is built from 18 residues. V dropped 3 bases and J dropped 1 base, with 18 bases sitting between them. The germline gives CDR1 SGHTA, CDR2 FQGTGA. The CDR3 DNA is TGTGCCAGCAGCTTTTACCACTCAGTGGGGGGGAACACCGGGGAGCTGTTTTTT. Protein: CASSFYHSVGGNTGELFF.

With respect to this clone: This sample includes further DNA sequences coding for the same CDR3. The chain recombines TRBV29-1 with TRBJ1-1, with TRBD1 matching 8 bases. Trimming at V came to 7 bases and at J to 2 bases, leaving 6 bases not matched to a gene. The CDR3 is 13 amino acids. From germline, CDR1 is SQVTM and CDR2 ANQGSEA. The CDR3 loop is CSGLTGGNTEAFF. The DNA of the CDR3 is TGCAGCGGCTTAACAGGGGGAAACACTGAAGCTTTCTTT.

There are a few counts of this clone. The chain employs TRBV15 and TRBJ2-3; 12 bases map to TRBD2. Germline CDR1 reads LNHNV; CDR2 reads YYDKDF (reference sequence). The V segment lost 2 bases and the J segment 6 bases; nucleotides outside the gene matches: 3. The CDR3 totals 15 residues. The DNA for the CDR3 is TGTGCCACCAGCAGACGACTAGCGGGAGCGGATACGCAGTATTTT. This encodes CATSRRLAGADTQYF.

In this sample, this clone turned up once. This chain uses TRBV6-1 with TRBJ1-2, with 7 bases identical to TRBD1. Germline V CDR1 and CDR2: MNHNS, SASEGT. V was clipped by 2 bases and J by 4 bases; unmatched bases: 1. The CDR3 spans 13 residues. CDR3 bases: TGTGCCAGCAGTGAACGGGACAGCTATGGCTACACCTTC. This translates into CASSERDSYGYTF.

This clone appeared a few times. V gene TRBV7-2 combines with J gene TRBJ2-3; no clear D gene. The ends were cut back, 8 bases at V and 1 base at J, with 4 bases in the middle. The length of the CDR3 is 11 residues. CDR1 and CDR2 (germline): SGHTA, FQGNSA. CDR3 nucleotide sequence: TGTGCCAGCGGAGGCACAGATACGCAGTATTTT. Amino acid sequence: CASGGTDTQYF.

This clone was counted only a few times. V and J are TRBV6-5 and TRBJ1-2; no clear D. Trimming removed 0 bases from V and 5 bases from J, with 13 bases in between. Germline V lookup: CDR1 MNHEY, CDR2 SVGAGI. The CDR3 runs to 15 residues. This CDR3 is CASSYSGSRVYGYTF. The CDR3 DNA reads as TGTGCCAGCAGTTACTCTGGGTCCCGGGTATATGGCTACACCTTC.

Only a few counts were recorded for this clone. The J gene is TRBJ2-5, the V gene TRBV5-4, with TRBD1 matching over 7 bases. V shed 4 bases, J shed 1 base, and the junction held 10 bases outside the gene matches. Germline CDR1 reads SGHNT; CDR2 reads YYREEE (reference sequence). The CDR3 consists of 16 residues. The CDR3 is CASSPDWDSFQETQYF. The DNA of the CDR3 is TGTGCCAGCAGCCCTGACTGGGACAGCTTCCAAGAGACCCAGTACTTC.

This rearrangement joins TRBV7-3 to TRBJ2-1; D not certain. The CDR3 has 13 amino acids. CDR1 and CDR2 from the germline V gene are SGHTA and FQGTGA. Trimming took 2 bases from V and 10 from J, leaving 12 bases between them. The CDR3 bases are TGTGCCAGCAGCTTAGATTCTGGCAGAGAGCAGTTCTTC. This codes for CASSLDSGREQFF.

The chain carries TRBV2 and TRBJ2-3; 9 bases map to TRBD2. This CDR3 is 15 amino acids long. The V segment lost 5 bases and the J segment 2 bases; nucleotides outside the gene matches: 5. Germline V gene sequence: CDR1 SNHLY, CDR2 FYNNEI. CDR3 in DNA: TGTGCCAGCAGTCTAGCGGGACCAAACACAGATACGCAGTATTTT. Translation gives CASSLAGPNTDTQYF.

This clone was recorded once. The CDR3 loop reads CASSPGGSDEQYF. The CDR3 nucleotides read TGTGCCAGCTCACCAGGGGGCTCAGACGAGCAGTACTTC. The V and J genes are TRBV18 and TRBJ2-7; D is possibly TRBD1 (6 bases). Trimming pared 2 bases from V and 5 bases from J, leaving 10 bases between. From germline, CDR1 is KGHSH and CDR2 LQKENI. CDR3 length: 13 amino acids.